Listed here are 4 T cell receptor beta chains from one sample, sequenced in a study of Ad26.COV2.S vaccination and SARS-CoV-2 variants. Described treatment: over 15 received Ad26.COV2.S at low or high dose, single or two shots; 5 received placebo; per-sample allocation not given. Each sample was drawn 63 days after the first injection (of vaccine or placebo). Sequencing was performed with immunoSEQ multiplex PCR; in TCRdb, only in-frame clones are kept and a portion is missing. This sample has 300,000 to 400,000 clones, with around nine tenths found just once. Sequenced material: peripheral blood, taken in a trial of Ad26.COV2.S vaccine versus placebo. Receptor source: a person between 18 and 65 years old who received the Ad26.COV2.S COVID-19 vaccine or a placebo.

V usage is TRBV3-1 (or the pseudogene TRBV3-2) and J usage is TRBJ2-1; no definite D call. V was cut by 1 base and J by 0 bases, with 7 bases left in between. The germline CDR1 and CDR2 sequences are LGHDT and YNNKEL (reference sequence). The CDR3 sequence is 15 residues long. The CDR3 region has the DNA TGTGCCAGCAGCCAAGGTCAGCTCTCCTACAATGAGCAGTTCTTC. It yields the protein CASSQGQLSYNEQFF.

This clone was detected a few times. Additional DNA sequences in this sample encode the identical CDR3. DNA of the CDR3: TGTGCCAGCAGTCCCACAGGGCGTGATGGCTACACCTTC. It encodes CASSPTGRDGYTF. The chain links TRBV12-3 or TRBV12-4 to TRBJ1-2, with D perhaps TRBD1 (6 bases). Trimming took off 5 bases at V and 6 bases at J, with 13 bases between the two ends. The CDR3 contains 13 residues.

This rearrangement joins TRBV5-1 to TRBJ2-1, with 10 bases matching TRBD2. Per germline, CDR1 SGHRS and CDR2 YFSETQ. This CDR3 has 16 amino acids. Germline trimming cut 0 bases from V and 7 bases from J; bases unmatched to any gene: 7. The CDR3 sequence: CASSLASASGGNEQFF. Here the CDR3 DNA reads TGCGCCAGCAGCTTGGCCTCGGCTAGCGGGGGTAATGAGCAGTTCTTC.

The rearrangement joins TRBV7-9 to TRBJ2-1; tentatively, D is TRBD2 (6 bases). Germline V gene lookup returns CDR1 SEHNR and CDR2 FQNEAQ (reference sequence). Trimming removed 1 base at V and 6 bases at J, with 7 bases between. The CDR3 is 13 amino acids. CDR3 in amino acids: CASSLGTTNEQFF. As DNA, the CDR3 is TGTGCCAGCAGCTTAGGGACTACCAATGAGCAGTTCTTC.